This TCR beta chain was captured by sequencing in a study of blood T cell repertoires in COVID-19. For the study at large: Collection of acute and convalescent COVID-19 samples took place in the United States, Italy and Spain.

Those enrolled, adults aged about 18 to 95 years, came from around 25 US areas. Recovery among Cohort 3 donors was established by two negative PCRs, clearance, or symptom resolution. Germline CDR1 is SGHTA and CDR2 is FQGNSA. V shed 1 base, J shed 6 bases, and the junction held 6 bases outside the gene matches. CDR3 length: 14 amino acids. Original handling: Amplified reference gene primers provided the basis for estimating nucleated cell counts. The table came from immunoSEQ multiplex PCR; TCRdb's copy has only in-frame clones and leaves some out. D and trimming come from the DNA, and the V and J calls and clone size come from that table. The table lists around 330,000 clones, 75% to 90% of them singletons, with approximately 9.8% in the top ten.

The origin of this receptor is a woman aged 40 to 50 who had recovered from COVID-19. The genes are TRBV7-2 and TRBJ2-7, with 7 bases aligning to TRBD1. The source material was PBMCs or T cells enriched from blood (not recorded which). CDR3 amino acids: CASSLDTGVGEQYF. In DNA form, the CDR3 reads TGTGCCAGCAGCTTAGATACAGGGGTGGGCGAGCAGTACTTC. The complete variable domain, with remaining parts taken from reference TRBV7-2 and TRBJ2-7, reads GAGVSQSPSNKVTEKGKDVELRCDPISGHTALYWYRQSLGQGLEFLIYFQGNSAPDKSGLPSDRFSAERTGGSVSTLTIQRTQQEDSAVYLCASSLDTGVGEQYFGPGTRLTVT.